These 11 T cell receptor beta chains share one sample of origin, sequenced in a study of T cells in Graves' hyperthyroidism and ophthalmopathy. Regions amplified from RNA transcripts were the TCR beta CDR3 regions. The study used the HTBI primer set for a first-round RT-PCR of the TCR CDR3. TCRdb re-derived calls from the multiplex PCR reads in MiXCR, one entry per CDR3 protein. This table has 600,000 to 850,000 distinct CDR3 sequences, around 20% appearing once. Sample: blood. The receptor source for this set is a woman in her forties or fifties with Graves' hyperthyroidism that later progressed to Graves' ophthalmopathy.

CDR3 loop: CSLLDGTGELFF. The CDR3, as DNA: TGCAGCCTTCTAGATGGGACCGGGGAGCTGTTTTTT. The gene calls are TRBV29-1 and TRBJ2-2, with unresolved D. Trimming pared 8 bases from V and 5 bases from J, leaving 12 bases between. Per germline, CDR1 SQVTM and CDR2 ANQGSEA. This CDR3 has 12 amino acids.

The chain carries TRBV10-3 and TRBJ2-5; possible D gene TRBD2, 6 bases. V gave up 8 bases and J gave up 2 bases, with 21 bases separating them. The CDR3 contains 16 residues. Germline V CDR1 and CDR2: ENHRY, SYGVKD. The CDR3 spells CAIGPPRGGNQETQYF. CDR3 sequence (DNA): TGTGCCATCGGCCCTCCTAGAGGCGGGAATCAAGAGACCCAGTACTTC.

The chain joins TRBV5-1 to TRBJ1-2; D may be TRBD1 (5 bases). Germline-derived CDR1 and CDR2 are SGHRS and YFSETQ. Trimming took off 4 bases at V and 6 bases at J, with 10 bases between the two ends. The CDR3 spans 12 residues. Here the CDR3 reads CASSGTVDGYTF. Here the CDR3 DNA reads TGCGCCAGCAGCGGGACGGTCGATGGCTACACCTTC.

This clonotype was counted between two and nine times. The V and J genes are TRBV19 and TRBJ2-6; 7 bases are shared with TRBD1. Germline-derived CDR1 and CDR2 are LNHDA and SQIVND (reference sequence). V lost 5 bases, J lost 0 bases, and 7 bases stayed unmatched. The CDR3 is 17 residues long. Here the CDR3 reads CASSFGTVISGANVLTF. The CDR3 DNA sequence: TGTGCCAGTAGTTTCGGGACAGTTATCTCTGGGGCCAACGTCCTGACTTTC. Complete variable domain (other parts from reference TRBV19 and TRBJ2-6): DGGITQSPKYLFRKEGQNVTLSCEQNLNHDAMYWYRQDPGQGLRLIYYSQIVNDFQKGDIAEGYSVSREKKESFPLTVTSAQKNPTAFYLCASSFGTVISGANVLTFGAGSRLTVL.

V and J are TRBV4-1 and TRBJ2-1, with 11 bases that match TRBD2. V dropped 1 base and J dropped 5; count of bases not matched to a gene: 7. The CDR3 is made up of 17 amino acids. Germline CDR1 is MGHRA and CDR2 is YSYEKL. The CDR3 region has the DNA TGCGCCAGCAGCCAAGCCGGCCTAGCGGGGGGCCACAATGAGCAGTTCTTC. This sequence encodes CASSQAGLAGGHNEQFF.

The CDR3 is CAWGRDTEAFF. Here the CDR3 DNA reads TGTGCCTGGGGACGGGACACTGAAGCTTTCTTT. The chain has TRBV30 and TRBJ1-1; D uncertain. Germline CDR1 is GTSNPN and CDR2 is SVGIG (reference sequence). The V and J ends lost 5 bases and 3 bases respectively, with 7 bases between them. This CDR3 comprises 11 residues. The whole variable domain, filled in from reference TRBV30 and TRBJ1-1, reads SQTIHQWPATLVQPVGSPLSLECTVEGTSNPNLYWYRQAAGRGLQLLFYSVGIGQISSEVPQNLSASRPQDRQFILSSKKLLLSDSGFYLCAWGRDTEAFFGQGTRLTVV.

V and J are TRBV24-1 and TRBJ2-3, with 12 bases that match TRBD2. This CDR3 has 15 amino acids. Germline V gene data show CDR1 as KGHDR and CDR2 as SFDVKD. V lost 7 bases, J lost 4 bases, and 5 bases stayed unmatched. The CDR3 sequence is CATSRTSGAPDTQYF. The CDR3 DNA sequence: TGTGCCACCAGCCGGACTAGCGGGGCCCCAGATACGCAGTATTTT.

This clonotype was seen more than once but under ten times. The chain employs TRBV20-1 and TRBJ2-7, with D hard to call. The CDR3 covers 13 residues. V was trimmed by 1 base and J by 6 bases, leaving 13 bases between them. Germline assignment: CDR1 DFQATT and CDR2 SNEGSKA (reference sequence). CDR3 coding DNA: TGCAGTGCTAGAGGGACCCCTCGGCGCGAGCAGTACTTC. Translated: CSARGTPRREQYF.

The genes are TRBV10-3 and TRBJ2-5, with TRBD1 matching over 7 bases. This CDR3 is built from 13 residues. Germline lookup yields CDR1 ENHRY and CDR2 SYGVKD. J lost 1 base, V lost 8 bases, and 4 bases had no gene match. The chain's CDR3 is CAIRDRFQETQYF. CDR3 coding DNA: TGTGCCATCCGGGACAGATTCCAAGAGACCCAGTACTTC.

This clonotype was observed a handful of times. This sequence joins TRBV10-3 and TRBJ2-3; no firm D call. The CDR3 runs 14 residues. Trimming shortened V by 7 bases and J by 4 bases, and 15 bases separated the two germline ends. From germline, CDR1 is ENHRY and CDR2 SYGVKD. The CDR3 DNA sequence: TGTGCCATCACGAACAAGGGCGTTGCAGATACGCAGTATTTT. It yields the protein CAITNKGVADTQYF.

The rearrangement uses TRBV5-8 and TRBJ1-2, with D tentatively TRBD1 (6 bases). Germline assignment: CDR1 SGHTS and CDR2 YDEGEE. Trimming pared 3 bases from V and 8 bases from J, leaving 14 bases between. The length of the CDR3 is 13 residues. CDR3 DNA sequence: TGTGCCAGCAGCTACAGGGAGTTCTTCGGCTACACCTTC. Translated: CASSYREFFGYTF.